This T cell receptor (beta chain) is drawn from a study of blood T cells in healthy people across ages. Comments on this clonotype: Since a much larger clone is just one base distant, this may be a read error.

Using a J-beta primer mix together with a sample-barcoded 5' primer, a second PCR was run for roughly 6 to 12 cycles. Every cDNA molecule bore a tag from a template-switch adaptor containing 12 random nucleotides. TCRdb itself ran the 5' RACE reads through MiXCR, one entry per CDR3 protein. The sample carries about 780,000 distinct CDR3 sequences, about 42% recorded once. Trimming removed 3 bases at V and 5 bases at J, with 11 bases between. Germline-derived CDR1 and CDR2 are SGHTA and FQGNSA. This CDR3 has 14 residues. The clonotype was recovered from a man at least 80 years old in good health. The chain is built from TRBV7-2 and TRBJ2-1; no firm D call. Material: blood. CDR3 residues: CASSFIIGNNEQFF. Here the CDR3 DNA reads TGTGCCAGCAGCTTTATCATAGGAAACAATGAGCAGTTCTTC.